These T cell receptor beta chains were read from a single sample in a study of OX40 agonist ivuxolimab in advanced cancers. Measured with immunoSEQ multiplex PCR; TCRdb has only the in-frame clones, and not every one. The table lists about 76,000 clones, 85% of them singletons. Sequencing used CD4+ or CD8+ T cells sorted from blood, obtained in a trial of the OX40 agonist ivuxolimab. The receptors originated from an adult with an advanced solid tumor such as melanoma, head and neck, liver or kidney cancer. The CDR3 runs from the conserved cysteine through the conserved F or W. The D gene is left open where the match is weak. Not every row has a clone size; where given, it reads once, few, many or a size class.

J: TRBJ2-3
V: TRBV19
D: .
size: .
DNA: TGTGCCAGTAGTAACGGACAGTTCACAGATACGCAGTATTTT
CDR3: CASSNGQFTDTQYF

J: TRBJ2-2
V: TRBV19
D: .
size: .
DNA: TGTGCCAGTAGTATAGCTAGTCCTCTCACCGGGGAGCTGTTTTTT
CDR3: CASSIASPLTGELFF

J: TRBJ2-2
V: TRBV4-1
D: .
size: once
DNA: TGCGCCAGCAGCCAGAGGCAGGGGGGTCGGGAGCTGTTTTTT
CDR3: CASSQRQGGRELFF

J: TRBJ1-6
V: TRBV30
D: .
size: .
DNA: TGTGCCTGGAGTCCAGGGGATTATAATTCACCCCTCCACTTT
CDR3: CAWSPGDYNSPLHF

J: TRBJ2-6
V: TRBV28
D: .
size: once
DNA: TGTGCCAGCAGTTTATTCGGGGTCGGGGCCAACGTCCTGACTTTC
CDR3: CASSLFGVGANVLTF

J: TRBJ2-3
V: TRBV7-9
D: TRBD2
size: .
DNA: TGTGCCAGCACCCTAGCGGGCCGCACAGATACGCAGTATTTT
CDR3: CASTLAGRTDTQYF

J: TRBJ2-7
V: TRBV2
D: TRBD2
size: .
DNA: TGTGCCAGCAGTGCGCTAGCGGGGAGGTACGAGCAGTACTTC
CDR3: CASSALAGRYEQYF

J: TRBJ1-6
V: TRBV4-2
D: TRBD1
size: .
DNA: TGTGCCAGCAGCCAAGCGCAGGGGGCTAGGTATAATTCACCCCTCCACTTT
CDR3: CASSQAQGARYNSPLHF

J: TRBJ2-7
V: TRBV7-9
D: .
size: .
DNA: TGTGCCAGCAGCTTAATCTCCTACGAGCAGTACTTC
CDR3: CASSLISYEQYF

J: TRBJ2-5
V: TRBV4-2
D: .
size: .
DNA: TGTGCCAGCAGCCAAGAATGGCAGCCGCAAGAGACCCAGTACTTC
CDR3: CASSQEWQPQETQYF

J: TRBJ1-6
V: TRBV4-3
D: TRBD1
size: .
DNA: TGCGCCAGCAGCGCCAGAGGACAGGGTACGAATTCACCCCTCCACTTT
CDR3: CASSARGQGTNSPLHF

J: TRBJ1-6
V: TRBV11-2
D: .
size: .
DNA: TGTGCCAGCAGCTCATCCCGGACCATGAATTCACCCCTCCACTTT
CDR3: CASSSSRTMNSPLHF

J: TRBJ2-5
V: TRBV7-2
D: .
size: few
DNA: TGTGCCAGCAGCTTAGACAGGGCGGTTACAAAAGAGACCCAGTACTTC
CDR3: CASSLDRAVTKETQYF

J: TRBJ1-4
V: TRBV7-2
D: .
size: .
DNA: TGTGCCAGCAGCGAACGAGGGGGAGGTTACGAAAAACTGTTTTTT
CDR3: CASSERGGGYEKLFF

J: TRBJ1-5
V: TRBV7-2
D: .
size: .
DNA: TGTGCCAGCAACCGGGAGGCTGGGCAGCCCCAGCATTTT
CDR3: CASNREAGQPQHF

J: TRBJ1-5
V: TRBV19
D: TRBD1
size: .
DNA: TGTGCCAGTAGGGAATCCGCGGGACAGGGACGCCAGCCCCAGCATTTT
CDR3: CASRESAGQGRQPQHF

J: TRBJ1-1
V: TRBV25-1
D: .
size: .
DNA: TGTGCCAGCAGATACAGGGACATGAACACTGAAGCTTTCTTT
CDR3: CASRYRDMNTEAFF

J: TRBJ2-3
V: TRBV2
D: .
size: .
DNA: TGTGCCAGCAGTGAATTAGGACAGCGCACAGATACGCAGTATTTT
CDR3: CASSELGQRTDTQYF

J: TRBJ1-4
V: TRBV6-1
D: .
size: .
DNA: TGTGCCAGCAGCCCCGGGTTCAGGAATGAAAAACTGTTTTTT
CDR3: CASSPGFRNEKLFF

J: TRBJ2-7
V: TRBV7-7
D: TRBD1
size: .
DNA: TGTGCTAGCAGCTTAGGGGTGGACAGGGCGAACGAGCAGTACTTC
CDR3: CASSLGVDRANEQYF

J: TRBJ2-3
V: TRBV18
D: .
size: .
DNA: TGTGCCAGCTCACCTGGACAGCCCTTGGCAGATACGCAGTATTTT
CDR3: CASSPGQPLADTQYF

J: TRBJ2-1
V: TRBV2
D: TRBD1
size: .
DNA: TGTGCCAGCAGGATTTCCCGGGACAGAAACTACAATGAGCAGTTCTTC
CDR3: CASRISRDRNYNEQFF

J: TRBJ2-3
V: TRBV7-9
D: TRBD2
size: few
DNA: TGTGCCAGCAGCTCATGGACTAGCGGGGGTAGCACAGATACGCAGTATTTT
CDR3: CASSSWTSGGSTDTQYF

J: TRBJ2-2
V: TRBV7-9
D: TRBD2
size: .
DNA: TGTGCCAGCAGCGAGAGACTAGCGGGGGTCACCGGGGAGCTGTTTTTT
CDR3: CASSERLAGVTGELFF

J: TRBJ2-3
V: TRBV21-1
D: .
size: .
DNA: TGTGCCAGCAGCAAATATGGAGAACGACTAGCGAATACCAGGGATACGCAGTATTTT
CDR3: CASSKYGERLANTRDTQYF

J: TRBJ2-5
V: TRBV7-9
D: .
size: .
DNA: TGTGCCAGCAGCCCCTCCGGGGCCGCAGAGACCCAGTACTTC
CDR3: CASSPSGAAETQYF

J: TRBJ2-5
V: TRBV12-5
D: .
size: .
DNA: TGTGCTAGTTCACTAGGAGAGACCCAGTACTTC
CDR3: CASSLGETQYF

J: TRBJ2-3
V: TRBV5-8
D: TRBD2
size: few
DNA: TGTGCCAGCAGCCGCGGGGGAAGCACAGATACGCAGTATTTT
CDR3: CASSRGGSTDTQYF

J: TRBJ1-1
V: TRBV4-2
D: TRBD1
size: once
DNA: TGTGCCAGCAGCCAGATCCGGGACAGGGGTCGGGACACTGAAGCTTTCTTT
CDR3: CASSQIRDRGRDTEAFF

J: TRBJ2-7
V: TRBV10-2
D: .
size: .
DNA: TGCGCCAGCAGTGAGCGGGGGACTTCGCTATACGAGCAGTACTTC
CDR3: CASSERGTSLYEQYF